What follows describes a single T cell receptor (beta chain). Its cognate antigen has yet to be identified. Within one base of it there is no much larger clone, and no base qualities were kept. This sample was included in a study of blood T cell repertoires in COVID-19 (dated by TCRdb to the early 2020s). Concerning the study at large: Samples covering the acute and convalescent phases of COVID-19 were provided by collaborators in the United States, Italy and Spain. Deeply sampled blood TCRbeta repertoires from subjects exposed to, actively infected with, or recovered from COVID-19 were included in the dataset. The prospective study material was composed of cDNA or gDNA derived from T cells, B-cell-depleted T cells, or PBMCs. HLA class I and class II types, where available, came from metadata supplied by the sample provider rather than from assay-based typing. Sample metadata almost always included a de-identified subject ID, COVID-19 status, age in years and sex. The repertoires were released in a freely available public database meant as a resource for research on the immune response to SARS-CoV-2. Samples were obtained from the ongoing ImmuneRACE study (first 160 participants) and from some 1,300 subjects provided by 6 global collaborators. Broader findings and caveats from the paper: The quantity of clinical and demographic metadata differed by source and by participant and was supplied without curation.

Collaborating institutions collected whole blood in K2EDTA tubes following their own protocols. For TCRbeta analysis, collaborator samples were shipped as frozen whole blood, as isolated PBMCs, or as DNA extracted from either sample type. The immunoSEQ Assay, a bias-controlled multiplex PCR, was used to amplify TCRbeta CDR3 regions from genomic DNA. The authors processed their data as follows. The number of nucleated cells in each sample was estimated by amplification of reference gene primers within the assay. Sequence reads were collapsed and filtered to measure the absolute abundance of every unique TCRbeta CDR3 rearrangement. For each sample, productive Simpson clonality was calculated as the square root of Simpson's diversity index across productive rearrangements. Held by TCRdb, this immuneACCESS table contains in-frame sequences only and omits some clones. Under half of the omission traces to an unresolved V gene where checked; the cause of the rest is unknown. D and trimming were read from the DNA, whereas the V and J calls and clone size are those reported in that table. Counted in this sample were 150,000 to 200,000 clones; roughly 82% of them appeared once. The top ten clones comprise around 5.2% of the sample.

CDR1 and CDR2, per the germline V gene, are MDHEN and SYDVKM. The CDR3 runs 14 amino acids, cysteine and phenylalanine included. Of all the DNA, just the CDR3 is kept, 42 bases in frame from base 1. V loses 1 base, J loses 9 bases, and the germline ends lie 12 bases apart. The sequence came from a woman aged 25 to 39 with acute or convalescent COVID-19. Sequencing input: peripheral blood. The chain couples TRBV28 to TRBJ1-4; the D region possibly corresponds to TRBD1 (5 bases align). The DNA sequence is TGTGCCAGCAGTTTATTTGGGGGGGGGAAAAAACTGTTTTTT. Translation gives CASSLFGGGKKLFF. Joined to the reference TRBV28 and TRBJ1-4 proteins, this CDR3 gives the full variable domain: DVKVTQSSRYLVKRTGEKVFLECVQDMDHENMFWYRQDPGLGLRLIYFSYDVKMKEKGDIPEGYSVSREKKERFSLILESASTNQTSMYLCASSLFGGGKKLFFGSGTQLSVL.